In its sample, the clone carrying this TCR beta chain was seen a few times. Trimming took off 5 bases at V and 1 base at J, with 10 bases between the two ends. There are 14 residues in the CDR3. CDR1 is MRHNA, CDR2 SNTAGT, per germline. These data are taken from a study of cytomegalovirus exposure and HLA in healthy donors. Background on the study: Out of about 179 million T cells, an earlier analysis found fewer than 140 million unique TCR beta sequences in total.

Primers: 60 Vbeta forward and 13 Jbeta reverse. Sequencing used immunoSEQ multiplex PCR; TCRdb keeps in-frame clones, though not all of them. The sample lists tens of thousands of clones, more than 75% seen once, with roughly 3.5% in the top ten. Sequencing was performed on PBMCs. The chain uses TRBV6-4 and TRBJ2-3; possible D gene TRBD1, 5 bases. This receptor was taken from a man younger than 30 in good health and CMV-seronegative. The CDR3 loop reads CASSRQTGTDTQYF. The CDR3 coding sequence is TGTGCCAGCAGTAGACAGACAGGCACAGATACGCAGTATTTT.